The source of this T cell receptor (beta chain) is a study of blood T cells in healthy people across ages. Study conclusions and caveats: No conclusive comparison of naive versus antigen-experienced cells was possible with unsorted PBMCs.

This CDR3 has 15 amino acids. Trimming left V 4 bases short and J 0 bases short, with 13 bases between. Germline V CDR1 and CDR2: SGHRS, YFSETQ. The use of a sample-barcoded 5' primer and a J-beta primer mix characterized a second PCR of roughly 6 to 11 cycles. TCRdb independently ran MiXCR on the 5' RACE reads; one entry per CDR3 protein. The data hold roughly 2 million distinct CDR3 sequences, with about 50% observed a single time. This clonotype was detected a few times. Its antigen is currently unknown. Sample: blood. The V call is TRBV5-1, the J call TRBJ1-1; possible D gene TRBD1, 5 bases. The TCR sequence derives from a woman aged 40-49 years in good health. The CDR3, as DNA: TGCGCCAGCAGCCCCCTCCGGGGGGTGAACACTGAAGCTTTCTTT. This encodes CASSPLRGVNTEAFF.